One sample yielded the 30 T cell receptor beta chains listed below, sequenced in a study of blood T cell repertoires in COVID-19. The table came from immunoSEQ multiplex PCR; TCRdb's copy has only in-frame clones and leaves some out. The sample comprises about 220,000 clones, roughly 80% of which are singletons, and approximately 7.2% rests with the top ten. The sequenced sample was peripheral blood. The receptors come from a woman in her 70s with acute or convalescent COVID-19.

This clone was seen ten or more times. The chain joins TRBV11-3 to TRBJ2-1, with TRBD2 matching 13 bases. Unmatched junction bases numbered 2, after V lost 5 bases and J lost 4 bases. The V gene's germline CDR1 is SGHNT and CDR2 YENEEA. This CDR3 comprises 15 residues. In nucleotides, the CDR3 is TGTGCCAGCAGCCCGGGACTAGCGGGGTACAATGAGCAGTTCTTC. This sequence encodes CASSPGLAGYNEQFF.

In this sample, this clone turned up a few times. The gene calls are TRBV4-1 and TRBJ1-1; unclear D gene. The CDR3 has 15 residues. Between the trimmed V and J ends, which lost 4 bases and 5 bases, there was a span of 17 bases. From germline, CDR1 is MGHRA and CDR2 YSYEKL. CDR3: CASSLMVGGNTEAFF. DNA of the CDR3: TGCGCCAGCAGCCTTATGGTGGGAGGGAATACTGAAGCTTTCTTT.

V and J are TRBV15 and TRBJ1-5; D call uncertain. V lost 3 bases, J lost 0 bases, and 9 bases lay in between. This CDR3 is 15 amino acids long. Germline assignment: CDR1 LNHNV and CDR2 YYDKDF (reference sequence). The DNA of the CDR3 is TGTGCCACCAGCAGGCGGCGGGATAGCAATCAGCCCCAGCATTTT. Translation: CATSRRRDSNQPQHF.

This clone appeared a few times. The rearrangement uses TRBV24-1 and TRBJ1-1; TRBD1 agrees at 12 bases. The germline CDR1 and CDR2 sequences are KGHDR and SFDVKD. Unmatched junction bases numbered 8, after V lost 10 bases and J lost 6 bases. CDR3 length: 14 residues. The CDR3 nucleotides are TGTGCCACTTCCGGGACAGGGGGCATGGCTGAAGCTTTCTTT. Its protein is CATSGTGGMAEAFF.

V is TRBV7-2 and J is TRBJ1-2, with 8 bases that match TRBD1. The CDR3 is 15 residues long. The trim removed 1 base at V and 4 bases at J, leaving 5 bases unmatched. Germline V CDR1 and CDR2: SGHTA, FQGNSA. CDR3 nucleotides: TGTGCCAGCAGCTTAGGACAGGGACAGGCCTATGGCTACACCTTC. Translation gives CASSLGQGQAYGYTF.

The V gene is TRBV19, the J gene TRBJ1-5, with 7 bases that match TRBD1. Germline loops: CDR1 LNHDA, CDR2 SQIVND (reference sequence). CDR3 length: 13 amino acids. The V and J ends lost 11 bases and 3 bases, in that order; junction bases with no gene match: 7. CDR3 sequence: CAATGTVNQPQHF. The CDR3 DNA reads TGTGCCGCCACCGGGACAGTCAATCAGCCCCAGCATTTT.

The J gene is TRBJ1-2, the V gene TRBV21-1; TRBD1, the D gene given by the table, was not confirmed from the DNA. TRBV21-1 is a pseudogene. This CDR3 spans 14 amino acids. In DNA, the CDR3 is TGTGCCAGCAGCAAAGGAGGGGGAAACTATGGCTACACCTTC. This sequence encodes CASSKGGGNYGYTF.

The V call is TRBV6-2 or TRBV6-3, the J call TRBJ1-5; D is ambiguous. V was clipped by 2 bases and J by 10 bases, with 12 bases between them. Germline CDR1 reads MNHEY; CDR2 reads SVGEGT. There are 13 residues in the CDR3. The DNA of the CDR3 is TGTGCCAGCAGTTACAACTACCGGATCCCCCAGCATTTT. Its translation is CASSYNYRIPQHF.

About this clone itself: At the DNA level, this CDR3 is encoded by other sequences in the same sample as well. The chain employs TRBV10-3 and TRBJ1-5, with TRBD1 matching 10 bases. V was pared by 9 bases and J by 3 bases, with 5 bases of the junction left unmatched. CDR1 is ENHRY and CDR2 is SYGVKD in the germline V gene. The CDR3 spans 14 residues. The CDR3, as DNA: TGTGCCATTTCGGACAGGGGGTCCAATCAGCCCCAGCATTTT. Translated, it gives CAISDRGSNQPQHF.

The J gene is TRBJ1-6, the V gene TRBV9; D unclear. V was clipped by 0 bases and J by 7 bases, with 8 bases between them. The CDR3 sequence is 14 residues long. Germline V gene data show CDR1 as SGDLS and CDR2 as YYNGEE. CDR3 residues: CASSVEGGNSPLHF. CDR3 nucleotide sequence: TGTGCCAGCAGCGTAGAAGGAGGAAATTCACCCCTCCACTTT. The entire variable domain, with the rest obtained from reference TRBV9 and TRBJ1-6, is as follows: DSGVTQTPKHLITATGQRVTLRCSPRSGDLSVYWYQQSLDQGLQFLIQYYNGEERAKGNILERFSAQQFPDLHSELNLSSLELGDSALYFCASSVEGGNSPLHFGNGTRLTVT.

The V call is TRBV7-2, the J call TRBJ2-4, with 8 nucleotides matching TRBD2. Germline V CDR1 and CDR2: SGHTA, FQGNSA. With 2 bases clipped from V and 0 bases from J, the junction kept 6 bases outside the gene matches. This CDR3 is 17 amino acids long. The CDR3 spells CASSLYGGAVAKNIQYF. The CDR3 coding sequence is TGTGCCAGCAGCTTATACGGGGGGGCGGTAGCCAAAAACATTCAGTACTTC.

The chain joins TRBV20-1 to TRBJ2-5; no firm D call. Deletions cut 6 bases from V and 3 bases from J, with 5 bases between. CDR3 length: 10 residues. The germline V gene has CDR1 DFQATT and CDR2 SNEGSKA (reference sequence). CDR3 DNA sequence: TGCAGTGCCTCCGAAGAGACCCAGTACTTC. Residues: CSASEETQYF.

V usage is TRBV4-2 and J usage is TRBJ1-2; 10 bases are a match to TRBD1. The CDR3 loop spans 15 amino acids. After removal of 4 bases from V and 6 bases from J, the junction contained 8 bases not matched to a gene. The germline CDR1 and CDR2 sequences are LGHNA and YNFKEQ. The DNA for the CDR3 is TGTGCCAGCAGCCTCGGGGGTGGGACAGGGGATGGCTACACCTTC. It codes for CASSLGGGTGDGYTF.

This sequence joins TRBV5-6 and TRBJ2-4, with 12 bases aligning to TRBD1. Germline trimming cut 6 bases from V and 1 base from J; bases unmatched to any gene: 11. Germline-derived CDR1 and CDR2 are SGHDT and YYEEEE. This CDR3 has 18 amino acids. This CDR3 is CASTFGTGGFGAKNIQYF. In nucleotides, the CDR3 is TGTGCCAGCACCTTTGGGACAGGGGGCTTTGGTGCCAAAAACATTCAGTACTTC. The full variable domain, in which reference TRBV5-6 and TRBJ2-4 provide the parts outside the CDR3, is DAGVTQSPTHLIKTRGQQVTLRCSPKSGHDTVSWYQQALGQGPQFIFQYYEEEERQRGNFPDRFSGHQFPNYSSELNVNALLLGDSALYLCASTFGTGGFGAKNIQYFGAGTRLSVL.

The chain has TRBV9 and TRBJ2-3; weak D call: TRBD2 (7 bases). Per the germline V gene, CDR1 is SGDLS and CDR2 is YYNGEE. V lost 0 bases and J lost 1, with 12 bases in between. The CDR3 runs 16 residues. The CDR3 sequence: CASSVEGGARTDTQYF. CDR3 bases: TGTGCCAGCAGCGTAGAGGGGGGGGCTCGCACAGATACGCAGTATTTT.

This clone was counted between two and nine times. V and J are TRBV7-2 and TRBJ2-2; 9 bases map to TRBD1. This CDR3 region has 16 residues. V gave up 4 bases and J gave up 7 bases; unmatched junction bases: 10. Germline CDR1 and CDR2: SGHTA and FQGNSA. The CDR3 sequence: CASSSGQGGGNGELFF. The DNA of the CDR3 is TGTGCCAGCAGCTCGGGACAGGGTGGGGGTAACGGGGAGCTGTTTTTT.

V usage is TRBV3-1 (or the pseudogene TRBV3-2) and J usage is TRBJ1-2; D may be TRBD1 (5 bases). Trimming removed 0 bases from V and 4 bases from J, with 9 bases in between. This CDR3 is 14 amino acids long. Germline assignment: CDR1 LGHDT and CDR2 YNNKEL (reference sequence). DNA for the CDR3: TGTGCCAGCAGCCAAGAAGGGGCAGTCTATGGCTACACCTTC. Residues: CASSQEGAVYGYTF.

This clone was detected only once. This sequence joins TRBV20-1 and TRBJ1-2; no definite D call. Trimming removed 3 bases at V and 8 bases at J, with 16 bases between. The CDR3 runs 13 residues. CDR1 and CDR2 from the germline V gene are DFQATT and SNEGSKA (reference sequence). CDR3 loop: CSASSSSAGGYTF. Written as DNA, the CDR3 is TGCAGTGCTAGTAGTTCCAGTGCGGGAGGCTACACCTTC.

The genes are TRBV7-3 and TRBJ2-1, with 7 bases matching TRBD1. From germline, CDR1 is SGHTA and CDR2 FQGTGA. V dropped 3 bases and J dropped 2; count of bases not matched to a gene: 4. The CDR3 covers 15 residues. The CDR3 here is CASSLEQGTYNEQFF. The CDR3 DNA follows: TGTGCCAGCAGCTTGGAACAGGGGACCTACAATGAGCAGTTCTTC.

The chain couples TRBV30 to TRBJ1-1, with 7 bases identical to TRBD1. After removal of 2 bases from V and 1 base from J, the junction contained 4 bases not matched to a gene. Per germline, CDR1 GTSNPN and CDR2 SVGIG (reference sequence). This CDR3 is built from 14 residues. The CDR3 DNA follows: TGTGCCTGGAGTAGGAACAGGGGGAACACTGAAGCTTTCTTT. Its translation is CAWSRNRGNTEAFF. Filled out from reference TRBV30 and TRBJ1-1, the complete variable domain reads SQTIHQWPATLVQPVGSPLSLECTVEGTSNPNLYWYRQAAGRGLQLLFYSVGIGQISSEVPQNLSASRPQDRQFILSSKKLLLSDSGFYLCAWSRNRGNTEAFFGQGTRLTVV.

The chain carries TRBV7-2 and TRBJ1-2, with 7 bases identical to TRBD1. The CDR3 runs 18 residues. Germline assignment: CDR1 SGHTA and CDR2 FQGNSA. V lost 3 bases and J lost 4; bases outside the gene matches: 17. This CDR3 is CASSFGSFARTGSYGYTF. CDR3 bases: TGTGCCAGCAGCTTCGGCAGCTTCGCGCGGACAGGCTCCTATGGCTACACCTTC.

J is TRBJ1-5 and V is TRBV6-4; possible D gene TRBD1, 5 bases. This CDR3 spans 15 amino acids. Trimming shortened V by 6 bases and J by 3 bases, and 15 bases separated the two germline ends. Germline V gene sequence: CDR1 MRHNA, CDR2 SNTAGT. The CDR3 DNA follows: TGTGCCAGCAGCGTCGACATGGGGCTCAATCAGCCCCAGCATTTT. It specifies CASSVDMGLNQPQHF.

This clone was seen ten or more times. The sample carries other DNA sequences with the same CDR3. This chain connects TRBV9 to TRBJ2-5; no definite D call. Germline CDR1 reads SGDLS; CDR2 reads YYNGEE. The CDR3 runs 13 residues. Trimming stripped 0 bases from V and 7 bases from J, with 10 bases between. The CDR3 protein is CASSVALGATQYF. CDR3 DNA: TGTGCCAGCAGCGTAGCCCTGGGCGCGACCCAGTACTTC.

V usage is TRBV5-1 and J usage is TRBJ2-5, with no clear D. Germline CDR1 reads SGHRS; CDR2 reads YFSETQ. Trimming removed 5 bases from V and 2 bases from J, with 13 bases in between. The CDR3 contains 14 residues. CDR3 sequence reads: CASRVRLEQETQYF. The DNA for the CDR3 is TGCGCCAGCAGGGTTAGATTAGAACAAGAGACCCAGTACTTC.

This clone came up a few times. This chain connects TRBV7-2 to TRBJ1-5; D not certain. In germline, CDR1 is SGHTA, CDR2 FQGNSA. This CDR3 is 13 amino acids long. The V and J ends lost 2 bases and 5 bases respectively, with 7 bases between them. The CDR3 DNA sequence: TGTGCCAGCAGCTTATGGCGGGATCAGCCCCAGCATTTT. This sequence encodes CASSLWRDQPQHF. The full variable domain, completed using reference TRBV7-2 and TRBJ1-5, is GAGVSQSPSNKVTEKGKDVELRCDPISGHTALYWYRQSLGQGLEFLIYFQGNSAPDKSGLPSDRFSAERTGGSVSTLTIQRTQQEDSAVYLCASSLWRDQPQHFGDGTRLSIL.

This clone has more than one count but fewer than ten. The chain has TRBV29-1 and TRBJ2-2; TRBD1 matches at 8 bases. V trimming: 2 bases; J trimming: 6 bases; junction bases outside the gene matches: 2. Per the germline V gene, CDR1 is SQVTM and CDR2 is ANQGSEA. The CDR3 contains 13 residues. CDR3 sequence: CSVEQGAAGELFF. CDR3 nucleotide sequence: TGCAGCGTTGAACAGGGGGCCGCCGGGGAGCTGTTTTTT.

J is TRBJ2-1 and V is TRBV5-1; a possible D gene is TRBD1 (5 bases). The germline V gene has CDR1 SGHRS and CDR2 YFSETQ. Trimming stripped 6 bases from V and 1 base from J, with 11 bases between. CDR3 length: 14 amino acids. CDR3 residues: CASTLDSSYNEQFF. CDR3 nucleotides: TGCGCCAGCACCCTCGACAGTTCCTACAATGAGCAGTTCTTC.

With respect to this clone: Other DNA sequences in the same sample also yield this CDR3. The chain links TRBV24-1 to TRBJ1-1; TRBD1 matches at 9 bases. The junction had 4 bases not matched to a gene; V was cut back by 4 bases and J by 2 bases. The CDR3 has 15 amino acids. CDR1 and CDR2 from the germline V gene are KGHDR and SFDVKD. The CDR3 DNA follows: TGTGCCACCAGTGAGTCGACAGGGGGTAACACTGAAGCTTTCTTT. It encodes CATSESTGGNTEAFF.

The V call is TRBV4-3, the J call TRBJ2-1; TRBD2 matches 8 bases. This CDR3 comprises 17 residues. The V segment lost 0 bases and the J segment 9 bases; nucleotides outside the gene matches: 13. The germline gives CDR1 LGHNA, CDR2 YSLEER. CDR3 bases: TGCGCCAGCAGCCAAGATTTCAGCGGGGGCTCTCGGGGTGAGCAGTTCTTC. Its protein is CASSQDFSGGSRGEQFF.

The chain recombines TRBV2 with TRBJ2-3, with 13 bases fitting TRBD2. The CDR3 is made up of 16 amino acids. J lost 8 bases, V lost 6 bases, and 11 bases had no gene match. Looked up from germline, CDR1 is SNHLY and CDR2 is FYNNEI. The CDR3 nucleotides read TGTGCCAGCAGCCGGACTAGCGGGGGCCAGGGGGGTACGCAGTATTTT. It translates to CASSRTSGGQGGTQYF.